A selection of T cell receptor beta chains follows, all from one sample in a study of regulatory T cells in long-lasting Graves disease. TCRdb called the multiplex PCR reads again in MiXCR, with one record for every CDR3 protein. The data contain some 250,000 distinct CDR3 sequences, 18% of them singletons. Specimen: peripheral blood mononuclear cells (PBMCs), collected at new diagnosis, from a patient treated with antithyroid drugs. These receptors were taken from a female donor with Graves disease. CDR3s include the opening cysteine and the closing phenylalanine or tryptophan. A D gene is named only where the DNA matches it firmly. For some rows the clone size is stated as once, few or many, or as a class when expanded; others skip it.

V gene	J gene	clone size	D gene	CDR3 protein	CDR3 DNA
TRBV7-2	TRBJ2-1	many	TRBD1	CASSLGQGAYNEQFF	TGTGCCAGCAGCTTAGGGCAGGGGGCCTACAATGAGCAGTTCTTC
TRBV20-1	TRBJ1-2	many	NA	CSARDVAGASPYGYTF	TGCAGTGCTAGAGACGTGGCAGGGGCAAGCCCCTATGGCTACACCTTC
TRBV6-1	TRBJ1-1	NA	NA	CASRYGSAQGYTEAFF	TGTGCCAGCAGGTATGGCTCCGCTCAGGGCTACACTGAAGCTTTCTTT
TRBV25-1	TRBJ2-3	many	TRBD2	CASRSLAGTDTQYF	TGTGCCAGCAGGTCCCTAGCGGGTACAGATACGCAGTATTTT
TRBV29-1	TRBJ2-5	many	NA	CSVQDSHQETQYF	TGCAGCGTTCAAGACAGCCACCAAGAGACCCAGTACTTC
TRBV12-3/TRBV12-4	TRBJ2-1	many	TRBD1	CASSLGQGANNEQFF	TGTGCCAGCAGTTTGGGACAGGGGGCAAATAATGAGCAGTTCTTC
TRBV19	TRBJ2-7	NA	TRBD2	CASRTSLGNYEQYF	TGTGCCAGTCGGACTAGTTTGGGCAACTACGAGCAGTACTTC
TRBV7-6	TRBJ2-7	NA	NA	CAGSFTYEQYF	TGTGCTGGCAGCTTTACCTACGAGCAGTACTTC
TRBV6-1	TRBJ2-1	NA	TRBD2	CASSEPLGTSGSGDEQFF	TGTGCCAGCAGTGAACCCCTAGGGACTAGCGGGAGCGGCGATGAGCAGTTCTTC
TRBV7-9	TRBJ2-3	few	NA	CASSLRHRDTQYF	TGTGCCAGCAGCTTACGACACAGAGATACGCAGTATTTT
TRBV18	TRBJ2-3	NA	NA	CASTTVGGLDTQYF	TGTGCCAGCACCACCGTCGGGGGATTGGATACGCAGTATTTT
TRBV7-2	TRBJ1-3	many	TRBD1	CASSPQGAFGNTIYF	TGTGCCAGCAGCCCACAGGGGGCCTTTGGAAACACCATATATTTT
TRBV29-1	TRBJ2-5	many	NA	CSVTGSEETQYF	TGCAGCGTCACGGGGTCCGAGGAGACCCAGTACTTC
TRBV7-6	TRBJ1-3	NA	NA	CASSLHSGNTIYF	TGTGCCAGCAGCTTACACTCTGGAAACACCATATATTTT
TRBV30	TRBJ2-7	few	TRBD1	CAWSVWGQGFEQYF	TGTGCCTGGAGTGTATGGGGACAGGGTTTCGAGCAGTACTTC
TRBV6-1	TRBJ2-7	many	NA	CATGATYEQYF	TGTGCCACCGGCGCCACCTACGAGCAGTACTTC
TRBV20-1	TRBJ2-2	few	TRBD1	CSARVAQGGTNTGELFF	TGCAGTGCTAGAGTGGCACAGGGGGGCACGAACACCGGGGAGCTGTTTTTT
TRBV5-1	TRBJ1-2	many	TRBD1	CASSLQGADGYTF	TGCGCCAGCAGCTTGCAGGGGGCGGACGGCTACACCTTC
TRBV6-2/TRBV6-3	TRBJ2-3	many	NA	CASSYFPKRRSTDTQYF	TGTGCCAGCAGTTACTTCCCAAAGCGGAGGAGCACAGATACGCAGTATTTT
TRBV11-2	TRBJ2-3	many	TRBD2	CASSLTRLAGADTQYF	TGTGCCAGCAGCTTAACCAGACTAGCGGGAGCAGATACGCAGTATTTT
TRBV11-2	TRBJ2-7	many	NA	CASSHGWGEQYF	TGTGCCAGCAGCCATGGATGGGGGGAGCAGTACTTC
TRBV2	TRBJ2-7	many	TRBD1	CASKGQTYEQYF	TGTGCCAGCAAGGGACAGACCTACGAGCAGTACTTC
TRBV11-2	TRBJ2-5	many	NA	CASSLSSAETQYF	TGTGCCAGCAGCTTATCCAGCGCAGAGACCCAGTACTTC
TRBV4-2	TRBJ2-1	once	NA	CASSQEVASDEQFF	TGTGCCAGCAGCCAAGAGGTGGCGAGCGATGAGCAGTTCTTC
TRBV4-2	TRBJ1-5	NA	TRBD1	CASSQNGQGVQPQHF	TGTGCCAGCAGCCAAAACGGACAGGGGGTTCAGCCCCAGCATTTT
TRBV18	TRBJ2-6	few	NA	CASSFRLQGQPGANVLTF	TGTGCCAGCTCATTTAGACTCCAGGGGCAACCTGGGGCCAACGTCCTGACTTTC
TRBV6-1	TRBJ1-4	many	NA	CASRPGGPSEKLFF	TGTGCCAGCAGACCGGGGGGCCCTAGTGAAAAACTGTTTTTT
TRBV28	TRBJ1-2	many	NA	CASSLGRRDGYTF	TGTGCCAGCAGTTTAGGGCGACGGGATGGCTACACCTTC
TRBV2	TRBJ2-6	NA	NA	CASSRFGPSGANVLTF	TGTGCCAGCAGTCGATTCGGGCCCTCTGGGGCCAACGTCCTGACTTTC
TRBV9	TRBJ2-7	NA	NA	CASSVGRAGYEQYF	TGTGCCAGCAGCGTAGGCAGGGCGGGGTACGAGCAGTACTTC
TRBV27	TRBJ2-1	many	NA	CASSLRREGLGNEQFF	TGTGCCAGCAGTTTACGGAGAGAGGGACTGGGGAATGAGCAGTTCTTC
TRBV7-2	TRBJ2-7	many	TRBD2	CASSLAGGLAGGNYEQYF	TGTGCCAGCAGCTTAGCGGGGGGACTAGCGGGAGGGAATTACGAGCAGTACTTC
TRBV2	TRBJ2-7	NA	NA	CASSERSPEQYF	TGTGCCAGCAGTGAACGGTCGCCCGAGCAGTACTTC
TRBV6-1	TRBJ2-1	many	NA	CASSNFNEQFF	TGTGCCAGCAGCAACTTTAATGAGCAGTTCTTC
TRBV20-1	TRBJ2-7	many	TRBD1	CSASRGQRYEQYF	TGCAGTGCTAGCAGGGGACAGCGCTACGAGCAGTACTTC
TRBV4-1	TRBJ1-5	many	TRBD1	CASSQLTGSRTQPQHF	TGCGCCAGCAGCCAACTGACAGGGAGTCGTACTCAGCCCCAGCATTTT
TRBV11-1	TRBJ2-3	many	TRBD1	CASEGQGTDTQYF	TGTGCCAGCGAAGGACAGGGGACAGATACGCAGTATTTT
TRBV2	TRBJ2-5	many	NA	CASRDLFGTQYF	TGTGCCAGCAGGGACCTCTTTGGGACCCAGTACTTC